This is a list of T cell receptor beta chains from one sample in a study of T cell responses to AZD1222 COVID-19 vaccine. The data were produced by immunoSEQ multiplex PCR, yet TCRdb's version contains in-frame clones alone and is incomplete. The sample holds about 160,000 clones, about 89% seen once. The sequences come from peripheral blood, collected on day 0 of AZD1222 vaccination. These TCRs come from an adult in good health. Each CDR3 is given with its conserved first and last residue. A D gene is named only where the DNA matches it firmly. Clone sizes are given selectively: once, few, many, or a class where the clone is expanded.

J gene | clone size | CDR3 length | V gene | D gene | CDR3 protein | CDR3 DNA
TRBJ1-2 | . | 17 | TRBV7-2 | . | CASSPGLLVSLNYGYTF | TGTGCCAGCAGCCCGGGACTCCTGGTTTCCCTTAACTATGGCTACACCTTC
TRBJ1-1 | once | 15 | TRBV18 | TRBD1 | CASSMDRGGVTEAFF | TGTGCCAGCTCAATGGACAGGGGCGGGGTAACTGAAGCTTTCTTT
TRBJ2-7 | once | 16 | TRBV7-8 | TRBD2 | CASSLATSGTSYEQYF | TGTGCCAGCAGCTTAGCGACTAGCGGGACAAGCTACGAGCAGTACTTC
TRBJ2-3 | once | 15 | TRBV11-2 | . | CASSPVGGWGDTQYF | TGTGCCAGCAGCCCAGTAGGGGGGTGGGGAGATACGCAGTATTTT
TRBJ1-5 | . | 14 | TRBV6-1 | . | CASSESQGGQPQHF | TGTGCCAGCAGTGAATCACAGGGAGGTCAGCCCCAGCATTTT
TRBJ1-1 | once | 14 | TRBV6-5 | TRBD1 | CASARDRLNTEAFF | TGTGCCAGCGCCCGGGACAGGCTGAACACTGAAGCTTTCTTT
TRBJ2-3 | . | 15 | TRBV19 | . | CASSIAAVGSDTQYF | TGTGCCAGTAGTATAGCTGCAGTGGGGTCAGATACGCAGTATTTT
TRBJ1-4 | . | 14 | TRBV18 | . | CASSQAPGKEKLFF | TGTGCCAGCTCACAAGCCCCGGGGAAGGAAAAACTGTTTTTT
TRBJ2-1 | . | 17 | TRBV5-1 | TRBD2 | CASIPGSSGLGLGEQFF | TGCGCCAGTATCCCGGGCTCTAGCGGGTTAGGTCTGGGTGAGCAGTTCTTC
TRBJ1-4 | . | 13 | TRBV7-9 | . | CASSPQSNEKLFF | TGTGCCAGCAGCCCCCAGTCTAATGAAAAACTGTTTTTT
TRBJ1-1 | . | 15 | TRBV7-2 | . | CASSLLRAGDTEAFF | TGTGCCAGCAGCTTATTAAGGGCCGGGGACACTGAAGCTTTCTTT
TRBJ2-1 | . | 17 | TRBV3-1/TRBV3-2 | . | CASSLPPGHHAYNEQFF | TGTGCCAGCAGCCTCCCTCCCGGACACCACGCCTACAATGAGCAGTTCTTC
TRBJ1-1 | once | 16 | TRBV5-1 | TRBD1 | CASSLRTGPMNTEAFF | TGCGCCAGCAGCTTAAGGACAGGGCCAATGAACACTGAAGCTTTCTTT
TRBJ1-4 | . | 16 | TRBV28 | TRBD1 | CASSLKRGLVNEKLFF | TGTGCCAGCAGTTTAAAAAGGGGGCTTGTTAATGAAAAACTGTTTTTT
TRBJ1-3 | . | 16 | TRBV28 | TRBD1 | CASSLTGTGTINTIYF | TGTGCCAGCAGCCTAACCGGGACAGGGACGATAAACACCATATATTTT
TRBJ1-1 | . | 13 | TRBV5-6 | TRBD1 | CASSWVGQPEAFF | TGTGCCAGCAGCTGGGTGGGACAGCCTGAAGCTTTCTTT
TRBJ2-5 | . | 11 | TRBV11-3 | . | CASSTSETQYF | TGTGCCAGCAGCACTAGCGAGACCCAGTACTTC
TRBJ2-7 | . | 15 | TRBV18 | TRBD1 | CASSITGTGGYEQYF | TGTGCCAGCTCAATCACCGGGACAGGGGGTTACGAGCAGTACTTC
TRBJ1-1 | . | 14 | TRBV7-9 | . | CASSSGARNTEAFF | TGTGCCAGCAGCTCAGGGGCGCGGAACACTGAAGCTTTCTTT
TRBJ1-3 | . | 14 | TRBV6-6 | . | CASTTSQGGNTIYF | TGTGCCAGCACCACGTCCCAGGGGGGAAACACCATATATTTT
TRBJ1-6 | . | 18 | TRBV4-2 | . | CASSQEPRASSYNSPLHF | TGTGCCAGCAGCCAAGAGCCCAGGGCGAGCTCCTATAATTCACCCCTCCACTTT
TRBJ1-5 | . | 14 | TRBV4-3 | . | CASSQDLGDQPQHF | TGCGCCAGCAGCCAAGATTTAGGGGATCAGCCCCAGCATTTT
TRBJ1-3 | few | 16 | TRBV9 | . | CASSAQQVLSGNTIYF | TGTGCCAGCAGCGCCCAACAGGTCCTCTCTGGAAACACCATATATTTT
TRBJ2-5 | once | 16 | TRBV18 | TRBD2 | CASSPTGLAGVETQYF | TGTGCCAGCTCACCTACGGGACTAGCGGGAGTTGAGACCCAGTACTTC
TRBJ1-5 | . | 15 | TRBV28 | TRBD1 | CASSWPGTGNQPQHF | TGTGCCAGCAGTTGGCCCGGGACAGGTAATCAGCCCCAGCATTTT
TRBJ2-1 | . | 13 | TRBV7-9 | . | CASSSNSGNEQFF | TGTGCCAGCAGCTCTAATAGCGGCAATGAGCAGTTCTTC
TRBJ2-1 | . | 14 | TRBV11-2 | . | CASSLAGIYNEQFF | TGTGCCAGCAGCTTAGCGGGAATTTACAATGAGCAGTTCTTC
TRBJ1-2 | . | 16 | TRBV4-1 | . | CASSQDNDLPLYGYTF | TGCGCCAGCAGCCAAGATAACGATCTCCCTCTCTATGGCTACACCTTC
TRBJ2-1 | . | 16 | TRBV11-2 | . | CASSLDQRRKGGEQFF | TGTGCCAGCAGCTTAGACCAAAGACGGAAAGGAGGTGAGCAGTTCTTC
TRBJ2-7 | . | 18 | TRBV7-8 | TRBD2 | CASSLAPGLAGRSYEQYF | TGTGCCAGCAGCTTAGCGCCGGGACTAGCGGGACGGTCCTACGAGCAGTACTTC
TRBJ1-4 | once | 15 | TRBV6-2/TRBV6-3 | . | CASSKQGTPVEKLFF | TGTGCCAGCAGTAAACAAGGGACACCGGTTGAAAAACTGTTTTTT
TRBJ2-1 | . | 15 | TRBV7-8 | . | CASSSTAGTLNEQFF | TGTGCCAGCAGCTCAACTGCCGGGACTCTCAATGAGCAGTTCTTC
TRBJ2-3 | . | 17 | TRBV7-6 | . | CASSLGDYNRGTDTQYF | TGTGCCAGCAGCTTAGGAGACTATAATAGAGGCACAGATACGCAGTATTTT
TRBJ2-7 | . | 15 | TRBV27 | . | CASSLARRNSYEQYF | TGTGCCAGCAGTTTAGCCCGGCGCAACTCCTACGAGCAGTACTTC
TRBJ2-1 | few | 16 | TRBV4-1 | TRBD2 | CASSQDPWREVHEQFF | TGCGCCAGCAGCCAAGATCCGTGGCGGGAGGTTCATGAGCAGTTCTTC
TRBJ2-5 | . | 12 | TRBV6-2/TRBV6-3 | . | CASSRPGETQYF | TGTGCCAGCAGTAGGCCAGGAGAGACCCAGTACTTC
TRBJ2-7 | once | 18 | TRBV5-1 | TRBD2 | CASSLYGTSGRAVYEQYF | TGCGCCAGCAGCCTATACGGGACTAGCGGGAGGGCCGTCTACGAGCAGTACTTC
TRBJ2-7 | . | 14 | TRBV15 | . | CATSRVGVPYEQYF | TGTGCCACCAGCAGAGTGGGTGTACCCTACGAGCAGTACTTC
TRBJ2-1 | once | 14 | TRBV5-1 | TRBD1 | CASSAGQGMDEQFF | TGCGCCAGCAGCGCGGGACAGGGGATGGATGAGCAGTTCTTC
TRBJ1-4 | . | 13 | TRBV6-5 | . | CATQKTAREKLFF | TGTGCCACCCAGAAAACGGCACGGGAAAAACTGTTTTTT
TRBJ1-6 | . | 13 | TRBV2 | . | CASSLGLNSPLHF | TGTGCCAGCAGTCTAGGGCTTAATTCACCCCTCCACTTT
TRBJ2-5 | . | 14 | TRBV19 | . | CASSMGRMQETQYF | TGTGCCAGTAGTATGGGCAGAATGCAAGAGACCCAGTACTTC
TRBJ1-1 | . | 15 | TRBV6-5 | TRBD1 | CASSYPGTGNTEAFF | TGTGCCAGCAGTTACCCCGGGACAGGGAACACTGAAGCTTTCTTT
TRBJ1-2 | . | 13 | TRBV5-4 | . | CASSLSQNYGYTF | TGTGCCAGCAGCTTGTCGCAGAACTATGGCTACACCTTC
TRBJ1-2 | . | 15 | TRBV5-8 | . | CASSLLNARGYGYTF | TGTGCCAGCAGCTTGCTCAATGCTCGCGGCTATGGCTACACCTTC
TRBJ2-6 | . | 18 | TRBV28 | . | CASSPTDRAQARANVLTF | TGTGCCAGCAGTCCGACAGACCGGGCCCAAGCTCGGGCCAACGTCCTGACTTTC
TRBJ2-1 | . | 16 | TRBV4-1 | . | CASSQPVTPTRNEQFF | TGCGCCAGCAGCCAACCAGTGACTCCTACTCGCAATGAGCAGTTCTTC
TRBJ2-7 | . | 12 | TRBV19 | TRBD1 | CASSGTAYEQYF | TGTGCCAGTAGTGGGACAGCCTACGAGCAGTACTTC
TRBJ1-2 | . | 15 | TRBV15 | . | CATSRDPGINYGYTF | TGTGCCACCAGCAGAGATCCAGGGATTAACTATGGCTACACCTTC
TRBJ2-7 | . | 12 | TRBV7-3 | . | CASSFPPGEQYF | TGTGCCAGCAGCTTCCCTCCCGGCGAGCAGTACTTC
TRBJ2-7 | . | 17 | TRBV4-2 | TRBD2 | CASSQSGSGRAMGGQYF | TGTGCCAGCAGCCAGTCGGGGAGCGGGAGGGCCATGGGCGGGCAGTACTTC
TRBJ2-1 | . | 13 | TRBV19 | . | CATAWGVDNEQFF | TGTGCCACCGCGTGGGGGGTTGACAATGAGCAGTTCTTC
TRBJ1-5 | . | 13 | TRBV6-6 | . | CASNGQFNQPQHF | TGTGCCAGCAATGGACAGTTCAATCAGCCCCAGCATTTT
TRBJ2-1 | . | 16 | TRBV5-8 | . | CASSEFAGTGYNEQFF | TGTGCCAGCAGCGAATTCGCGGGGACGGGTTACAATGAGCAGTTCTTC
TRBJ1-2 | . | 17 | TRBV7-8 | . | CASSMTRGPRGNYGYTF | TGTGCCAGCAGCATGACGCGCGGCCCCCGGGGGAACTATGGCTACACCTTC
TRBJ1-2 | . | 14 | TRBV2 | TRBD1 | CASSLTGGGDGYTF | TGTGCCAGCAGCCTGACAGGGGGCGGTGATGGCTACACCTTC
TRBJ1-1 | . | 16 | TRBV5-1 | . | CASSLQVTDMNTEAFF | TGCGCCAGCAGCTTGCAGGTTACAGACATGAACACTGAAGCTTTCTTT
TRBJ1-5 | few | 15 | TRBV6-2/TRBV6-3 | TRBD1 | CASSYRRQGNQPQHF | TGTGCCAGCAGTTACCGAAGACAGGGGAATCAGCCCCAGCATTTT
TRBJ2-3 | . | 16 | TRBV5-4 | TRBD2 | CASSQKTSGDTDTQYF | TGTGCCAGCAGCCAAAAGACTAGCGGAGACACAGATACGCAGTATTTT
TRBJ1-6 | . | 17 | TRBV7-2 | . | CASSLAPRSSYNSPLHF | TGTGCCAGCAGCTTAGCGCCCAGGAGCTCCTATAATTCACCCCTCCACTTT